This T cell receptor beta chain was identified in a study of blood T cells in healthy people across ages (dated by TCRdb to 2014 to 2015). Describing the broader study: Template switching captured roughly one uniquely barcoded TCR beta cDNA molecule per two T cells in model experiments. To track age-related changes in TCR beta repertoire diversity, the study relied on deep sequencing normalized with unique cDNA molecular identifiers. Four age groups were formed from the donors: young (average approximately 17 years), middle-aged (roughly 38), aged (around 68) and long-lived (about 80). To avoid experimental bias, donors of different ages were distributed randomly across sequencing lanes. Using the same blood draw, the study looked at two additional independent replicas of 1 million unique cDNA reads for two donors, one aged 18 to 30 and the other aged 80 or older.

Library preparation was by 5' RACE. The instrument was an Illumina HiSeq 2500. A second PCR of roughly 6 to 12 cycles was run with a J-beta primer mix and a sample-barcoded 5' primer. A unique molecular identifier was introduced onto each TCR beta cDNA molecule by a template-switch 5' adaptor carrying 12 random nucleotides. At least 3 million CDR3-containing paired-end reads were obtained from each sample. First-strand cDNA synthesis was performed from all RNA using the Mint cDNA synthesis kit, with priming by a TRBC-specific oligonucleotide. All cDNA was treated with uracil-DNA glycosylase and then went through a first 18-cycle PCR with the universal primers M1SS and BC2_uni_R. The published analysis was carried out like this. Each sample was normalized by randomly selecting 1 million high-quality reads, each carrying a distinct molecular identifier. Instead of being binned into consensus sequences, reads that shared molecular identifiers were thrown out. CDR3 identification, clonotype clustering and error correction used MiTCR with a Q25 quality threshold and the strictest error-elimination algorithm. Lower-bound total TCR beta diversity was estimated with a nonparametric unseen species model using Euler transformation. Starting from the raw public reads, TCRdb applied fastp trimming at Q25, assembled clones with MiXCR and retained in-frame beta chains. For every CDR3 protein sequence, its rows merge into one entry that carries the most common genes and DNA. It is TCRdb's table, rather than the study itself, that gives the V and J calls and clone size. Present in this sample are hundreds of thousands of distinct CDR3 sequences, roughly 50% of which were seen just once. The top ten constitute around 15% of the sample.

Systemically healthy Caucasian individuals from Russia, approximately 39 in total and aged roughly 6 to 90 years, were included as donors. Around 10 milliliters of peripheral blood were collected from each donor into EDTA-treated Vacutainer tubes. PBMCs were isolated by Ficoll-Paque density-gradient centrifugation, with at least 6 million obtained per sample. Trizol reagent was used to extract total RNA from PBMCs, with at least 6 micrograms per sample. For every donor, an aliquot of PBMCs went through flow cytometry to measure the percentages of naive CD45RAhigh/CD27high T cells. On this clonotype itself: It has no known antigen specificity. One base away there is no much larger clone; base qualities are not given.

The CDR1 and CDR2 encoded by the germline V gene (reference sequence) are DFQATT and SNEGSKA. The CDR3 spans 16 residues, from the cysteine through the phenylalanine. Only CDR3 DNA remains: 48 bases, in frame from the first base. The germline ends are 16 bases apart after V is trimmed by 0 bases and J by 3 bases. Beyond this particular receptor, the publication reports: Compared with the aged group, the long-lived group had more naive CD4+ T cells, fewer expanded clones and increased TCR diversity, suggesting age selection. Estimates of total diversity based on one million sequenced T cells were considered lower bounds and underestimates. As age increased, observed TCR beta diversity per million T cells dropped in a roughly linear way, and a significant reduction was already evident by age approximately 40. The CMV infection status of donors was not known, potentially confounding age-related changes in expanded clonotypes. Bulk unsorted PBMC profiling prevented conclusive comparison of naive and antigen-experienced compartments. Observed TCR beta diversity correlated strongly with the percentage of naive T cells measured by flow cytometry.

The chain couples TRBV20-1 to TRBJ2-3; a tentative D call is TRBD1 (6 bases match). The source material was blood. The sequence derives from a man aged 25-40 years in good health. The CDR3 has the sequence CSARDPHKGETDTQYF. The DNA sequence reads TGCAGTGCTAGAGATCCACACAAGGGGGAGACAGATACGCAGTATTTT.